The 6 T cell receptor beta chains given below trace back to one sample, sequenced in a study of identifying expanded T cells in peripheral blood. Clones were read by immunoSEQ multiplex PCR, and TCRdb kept only the in-frame ones, dropping some. The table lists fewer than 130,000 clones, more than 85% of them singletons. Sequencing input: blood. The receptors here all came from a person aged 18 to 75 in good health.

The V and J genes are TRBV7-2 and TRBJ2-5, with TRBD2 identical over 7 bases. The germline CDR1 and CDR2 sequences are SGHTA and FQGNSA. With 2 bases clipped from V and 2 bases from J, the junction kept 2 bases outside the gene matches. The CDR3 consists of 14 residues. Here the CDR3 DNA reads TGTGCCAGCAGCTTAAACGGGGGGCAAGAGACCCAGTACTTC. Amino acids: CASSLNGGQETQYF.

This clone has just a few counts. The chain combines TRBV2 with TRBJ1-2; D remains unclear. V was cut by 2 bases and J by 4 bases, with 14 bases left in between. Germline-derived CDR1 and CDR2 are SNHLY and FYNNEI. This CDR3 has 15 amino acids. CDR3 loop: CASSEYGSWGYGYTF. The CDR3 DNA follows: TGTGCCAGCAGTGAATATGGCTCCTGGGGCTATGGCTACACCTTC.

The J gene is TRBJ1-1, the V gene TRBV14; unclear D gene. Trimming removed 1 base at V and 0 bases at J, with 9 bases between. The CDR3 contains 15 residues. CDR1 and CDR2 from the germline V gene are SGHDN and FVKESK. CDR3 protein: CASSQAGGMNTEAFF. DNA of the CDR3: TGTGCCAGCAGCCAAGCGGGCGGGATGAACACTGAAGCTTTCTTT.

The J gene is TRBJ2-1, the V gene TRBV10-3, with 11 bases matching TRBD2. This CDR3 comprises 16 residues. V was clipped by 0 bases and J by 3 bases; unmatched bases: 1. CDR1 and CDR2 (germline): ENHRY, SYGVKD. The DNA of the CDR3 is TGTGCCATCAGTGAGTCGGGGACTAGCGGCTACAATGAGCAGTTCTTC. It translates to CAISESGTSGYNEQFF.

V is TRBV7-7 and J is TRBJ2-1; 11 bases align to TRBD2. V shed 5 bases and J 6 bases; nucleotides not matched to a gene: 3. This CDR3 is 14 amino acids long. The germline gives CDR1 SSHAT, CDR2 FNYEAQ (reference sequence). As DNA, the CDR3 is TGTGCCAGCAGCACCGGGACTAGCGGCAATGAGCAGTTCTTC. This codes for CASSTGTSGNEQFF. The full variable domain, with the rest looked up from reference TRBV7-7 and TRBJ2-1, is GAGVSQSPRYKVTKRGQDVTLRCDPISSHATLYWYQQALGQGPEFLTYFNYEAQPDKSGLPSDRFSAERPEGSISTLTIQRTEQRDSAMYRCASSTGTSGNEQFFGPGTRLTVL.

This chain joins TRBV7-9 and TRBJ1-4; TRBD1 might be the D (5 bases). The CDR3 is 16 amino acids. The V gene's germline CDR1 is SEHNR and CDR2 FQNEAQ (reference sequence). V was cut by 8 bases and J by 0 bases, with 16 bases left in between. CDR3 region: CASPGGGGATNEKLFF. The CDR3 DNA sequence: TGTGCCAGCCCCGGCGGGGGTGGCGCAACTAATGAAAAACTGTTTTTT.